This TCR beta chain was documented in a study of T-cell memory formation after mild COVID-19. This clonotype was seen ten or more times. Each CDR3 protein gets one entry after TCRdb re-called the 5' RACE reads with MiXCR. The table records roughly 350,000 distinct CDR3 sequences, 25% to 30% of them present only once. V was cut by 2 bases and J by 0 bases, with 11 bases left in between. Germline V lookup: CDR1 SQVTM, CDR2 ANQGSEA. This CDR3 comprises 16 residues. Specimen: PBMCs or a T cell subset sorted from them (not recorded which). This receptor was taken from an adult woman who had mild COVID-19 (a few samples of this study predate the infection). Cell type and time point are not known. The chain combines TRBV29-1 with TRBJ2-6, with TRBD1 as a possible D gene (6 bases). The CDR3 sequence is CSVERDTDSGANVLTF. The DNA of the CDR3 is TGCAGCGTTGAACGGGACACCGACTCTGGGGCCAACGTCCTGACTTTC.